The next 22 T cell receptor beta chains were all read from a single sample in a study of T cell repertoires in cytomegalovirus infection. TCRdb ran MiXCR on the reads and lists one entry per CDR3 protein. This sample has 35,000 to 55,000 distinct CDR3 sequences, with nearly 20% found just once. No antigen has been assigned to these receptors. The material sequenced was CD8+ T cells from cultured PBMCs, taken from culture after CMV antigen stimulation. The receptors derive from a human donor in good health (CMV status not recorded). Some clones in this sample may be carry-over from other donors' samples.

The chain joins TRBV7-9 to TRBJ1-3; possibly TRBD1 for D (5 bases). The germline gives CDR1 SEHNR, CDR2 FQNEAQ (reference sequence). The CDR3 has 16 residues. With 5 bases removed from V and 0 bases from J, the gap between germline ends came to 14 bases. CDR3 nucleotides: TGTGCCAGCAGCCGGTCCGGGGGGGGCTCTGGAAACACCATATATTTT. The encoded protein is CASSRSGGGSGNTIYF.

This clonotype was detected only once. The CDR3 DNA sequence: TGTGCCAGCAGCTTATCAACAGGGGGTAATTCACCCCTCCACTTT. This codes for CASSLSTGGNSPLHF. The chain combines TRBV5-5 with TRBJ1-6; 8 bases fit TRBD1. CDR3 length equals 15 residues. Trimming at V came to 2 bases and at J to 6 bases, leaving 4 bases not matched to a gene. Germline CDR1 reads SGHKS; CDR2 reads YYEKEE (reference sequence).

In the case of this clonotype: This sequence may be a read error, since a much larger clone differs from it by one base. The rearrangement uses TRBV6-6 and TRBJ1-1; tentative D call: TRBD1 (6 bases). This CDR3 has 15 residues. Germline CDR1 is MNHNY and CDR2 is SVGAGI (reference sequence). Trimming left V 0 bases short and J 3 bases short, with 11 bases between. The CDR3: CASSYSPGGDTEAFF. The CDR3 DNA reads as TGTGCCAGCAGTTACTCCCCCGGGGGCGACACTGAAGCTTTCTTT.

This clonotype was recorded a few times. This sequence joins TRBV7-9 and TRBJ2-7, with D possibly matching TRBD2 (5 bases). The CDR3 runs to 13 residues. V was trimmed by 4 bases and J by 1 base, leaving 8 bases between them. CDR1 and CDR2 (germline): SEHNR, FQNEAQ (reference sequence). The CDR3, as DNA: TGTGCCAGCAGCTCCACGGGGTCCTACGAGCAGTACTTC. Amino acids: CASSSTGSYEQYF. Full variable domain (missing parts from reference TRBV7-9 and TRBJ2-7): DTGVSQNPRHKITKRGQNVTFRCDPISEHNRLYWYRQTLGQGPEFLTYFQNEAQLEKSRLLSDRFSAERPKGSFSTLEIQRTEQGDSAMYLCASSSTGSYEQYFGPGTRLTVT.

In its sample, this clonotype was seen many times. The gene calls are TRBV4-1 and TRBJ2-5, with D perhaps matching TRBD2 (7 bases). Trimming cost V 6 bases and J 5 bases, with 16 bases left between them. CDR3 length: 14 amino acids. CDR1 and CDR2 (germline): MGHRA, YSYEKL. The CDR3 region is CASSPEGGGETQYF. CDR3 DNA: TGCGCCAGCAGTCCCGAAGGGGGGGGCGAGACCCAGTACTTC.

The V and J genes are TRBV5-6 and TRBJ2-6; weak D call: TRBD2 (5 bases). Trimming removed 7 bases from V and 0 bases from J, with 11 bases in between. CDR1 SGHDT and CDR2 YYEEEE come from the germline V gene. The CDR3 loop spans 15 amino acids. CDR3 DNA: TGTGCCAGCTTAGAGGGCTTCTCTGGGGCCAACGTCCTGACTTTC. Its translation: CASLEGFSGANVLTF.

This clonotype was seen many times. The CDR3 region is CASSLGQGSDEQFF. In DNA form, the CDR3 reads TGTGCCAGCAGCTTGGGACAGGGAAGCGATGAGCAGTTCTTC. V usage is TRBV5-8 and J usage is TRBJ2-1, with 7 bases matching TRBD1. This CDR3 has 14 residues. V was pared by 0 bases and J by 8 bases, with 5 bases of the junction left unmatched. CDR1 SGHTS and CDR2 YDEGEE come from the germline V gene.

The J gene is TRBJ2-7, the V gene TRBV7-9; D perhaps matches TRBD2 (7 bases). CDR1 and CDR2 from the germline V gene are SEHNR and FQNEAQ (reference sequence). V gave up 6 bases and J gave up 5 bases, with 17 bases separating them. The length of the CDR3 is 14 residues. The CDR3 loop reads CASRSGEGFDEQYF. DNA for the CDR3: TGTGCCAGCAGGTCAGGGGAGGGATTTGACGAGCAGTACTTC.

The DNA for the CDR3 is TGTGCCAGTAAAAATGAGGTACAGGGGGCGGATGGCTACACCTTC. As protein: CASKNEVQGADGYTF. The rearrangement joins TRBV19 to TRBJ1-2; 9 nucleotides align to TRBD1. The length of the CDR3 is 15 residues. Germline V gives CDR1 LNHDA, CDR2 SQIVND (reference sequence). With 7 bases clipped from V and 6 bases from J, the junction kept 12 bases outside the gene matches. Full variable domain (outside the CDR3, taken from reference TRBV19 and TRBJ1-2): DGGITQSPKYLFRKEGQNVTLSCEQNLNHDAMYWYRQDPGQGLRLIYYSQIVNDFQKGDIAEGYSVSREKKESFPLTVTSAQKNPTAFYLCASKNEVQGADGYTFGSGTRLTVV.

This CDR3 reads CASKLGRATEAFF. CDR3 DNA sequence: TGTGCCAGCAAATTGGGACGGGCAACTGAAGCTTTCTTT. The chain links TRBV12-3 or TRBV12-4 to TRBJ1-1; tentative D call: TRBD1 (5 bases). The CDR3 is made up of 13 amino acids. V gave up 7 bases and J gave up 5 bases, with 14 bases separating them.

This clonotype was observed at least ten times. The gene calls are TRBV6-2 or TRBV6-3 and TRBJ2-7; 7 positions match TRBD1. The V segment lost 2 bases and the J segment 0 bases; nucleotides outside the gene matches: 13. The germline CDR1 and CDR2 sequences are MNHEY and SVGEGT. The CDR3 length is 18 residues. DNA of the CDR3: TGTGCCAGCAGTTACCCGTTCCTACAGGGGACGGACTCCTACGAGCAGTACTTC. Translated: CASSYPFLQGTDSYEQYF.

This clonotype occurred many times. The chain combines TRBV5-1 with TRBJ2-3, with D possibly matching TRBD2 (6 bases). Trimming shortened V by 0 bases and J by 3 bases, and 17 bases separated the two germline ends. Germline loops: CDR1 SGHRS, CDR2 YFSETQ. The CDR3 length is 17 residues. CDR3 DNA sequence: TGCGCCAGCAGCTTGGAAGGAGTCGGGAGTAAGACAGATACGCAGTATTTT. Protein product: CASSLEGVGSKTDTQYF.

The rearrangement uses TRBV5-1 and TRBJ2-3; 7 bases match TRBD2. The CDR3 sequence is 16 residues long. Germline V CDR1 and CDR2: SGHRS, YFSETQ. J was trimmed by 0 bases and V by 4 bases; bases with no gene match: 8. The CDR3 region is CASSLTGGASTDTQYF. The DNA for the CDR3 is TGCGCCAGCAGCCTGACGGGGGGAGCTAGCACAGATACGCAGTATTTT.

The chain carries TRBV7-9 and TRBJ2-5, with D possibly being TRBD1 or TRBD2 (5 bases each). The V end lost 1 base, the J end lost 2 bases, and 11 bases lay between the germline ends. Germline values: CDR1 SEHNR, CDR2 FQNEAQ (reference sequence). This CDR3 has 15 residues. The CDR3 DNA reads as TGTGCCAGCAGCTTAGACCTCGGGGCACAAGAGACCCAGTACTTC. As protein: CASSLDLGAQETQYF.

This clonotype was detected many times. The V and J genes are TRBV20-1 and TRBJ2-1, with TRBD2 matching 7 bases. The germline gives CDR1 DFQATT, CDR2 SNEGSKA (reference sequence). The CDR3 loop spans 12 amino acids. Trimming took 1 base from V and 7 from J; bases not matched to a gene: 1. DNA of the CDR3: TGCAGTGCTAGAGGGGGGGGTAATGAGCAGTTCTTC. Its protein is CSARGGGNEQFF.

The J gene is TRBJ2-1, the V gene TRBV5-4; tentative D call: TRBD2 (6 bases). The CDR3 runs to 12 residues. Trimming took 7 bases from V and 3 from J, leaving 8 bases between them. Per germline, CDR1 SGHNT and CDR2 YYREEE (reference sequence). The CDR3 loop is CASDSGYNEQFF. CDR3 DNA sequence: TGTGCCAGCGATAGCGGCTACAATGAGCAGTTCTTC.

This clonotype turned up a few times. The genes are TRBV27 and TRBJ1-1; 9 nucleotides align to TRBD1. J lost 1 base, V lost 5 bases, and 8 bases had no gene match. Germline loops: CDR1 MNHEY, CDR2 SMNVEV (reference sequence). The CDR3 length is 16 residues. DNA of the CDR3: TGTGCCAGCAGTCTACTGCCGGGACAGGGGAACACTGAAGCTTTCTTT. Its protein is CASSLLPGQGNTEAFF.

The chain links TRBV20-1 to TRBJ1-5; D gene unclear. Germline assignment: CDR1 DFQATT and CDR2 SNEGSKA (reference sequence). The CDR3 has 15 residues. Deletions cut 0 bases from V and 1 base from J, with 10 bases between. CDR3: CSARELGRSNQPQHF. The CDR3 bases are TGCAGTGCTAGAGAACTGGGCAGGAGCAATCAGCCCCAGCATTTT.

V gene TRBV24-1 combines with J gene TRBJ1-1; D not resolved. CDR1 and CDR2 (germline): KGHDR, SFDVKD. With 3 bases removed from V and 4 bases from J, the gap between germline ends came to 8 bases. CDR3 length: 13 residues. The CDR3 is CATSDKRVTEAFF. Here the CDR3 DNA reads TGTGCCACCAGTGATAAAAGGGTCACTGAAGCTTTCTTT.

The rearrangement links TRBV6-6 to TRBJ1-1; a possible D gene is TRBD1 (5 bases). V lost 7 bases to trimming and J lost 4 bases, with 16 bases between them. The CDR3 is 14 residues long. CDR1 MNHNY and CDR2 SVGAGI come from the germline V gene (reference sequence). CDR3: CASTPRGAGTEAFF. In DNA form, the CDR3 reads TGTGCCAGCACCCCGAGGGGCGCGGGCACTGAAGCTTTCTTT.

The chain carries TRBV20-1 and TRBJ2-3; D unresolved. V shed 0 bases and J shed 4 bases, with 5 bases lying between them. Germline values: CDR1 DFQATT, CDR2 SNEGSKA (reference sequence). The CDR3 has 12 amino acids. The CDR3 nucleotides read TGCAGTGCTAGAGATCAGCCAGATACGCAGTATTTT. Translating gives CSARDQPDTQYF.

Concerning this clonotype itself: Since a much larger clone is just one base distant, this may be a read error. In this CDR3 the conserved last residue, phenylalanine or tryptophan, is missing, so a read error is likely. The V call is TRBV27, the J call TRBJ1-4; a weak D match, TRBD1 (6 bases). The V gene lost 5 bases and the J gene lost 8 bases, with 18 bases spanning the gap. The CDR3 covers 15 residues. The germline V gene encodes CDR1 MNHEY and CDR2 SMNVEV (reference sequence). The DNA of the CDR3 is TGTGCCAGCAGTGACAGGTCTTTGACCGGGGAAAAACTGTTTCTT. This translates into CASSDRSLTGEKLFL.